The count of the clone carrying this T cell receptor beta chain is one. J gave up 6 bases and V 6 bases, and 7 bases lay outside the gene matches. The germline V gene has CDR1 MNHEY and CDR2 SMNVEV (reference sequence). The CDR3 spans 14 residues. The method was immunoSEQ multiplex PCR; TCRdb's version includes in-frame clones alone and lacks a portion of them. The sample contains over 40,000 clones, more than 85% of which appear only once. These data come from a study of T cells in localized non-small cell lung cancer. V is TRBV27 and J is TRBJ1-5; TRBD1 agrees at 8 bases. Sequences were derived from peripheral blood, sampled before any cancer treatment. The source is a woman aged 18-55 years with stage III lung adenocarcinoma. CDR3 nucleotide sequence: TGTGCCAGCAGAACCGGGACAGGTGGTCAGCCCCAGCATTTT. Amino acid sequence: CASRTGTGGQPQHF.